The clone carrying this TCR beta chain was observed at least ten times. This specimen belongs to a study of T cells in Graves' hyperthyroidism and ophthalmopathy. Template material for amplifying TCR beta CDR3 regions consisted of RNA transcripts. HTBI primers were the set used in a first-round RT-PCR of the TCR CDR3. MiXCR was run by TCRdb on the multiplex PCR reads, yielding one entry per CDR3 protein. The sample consists of a few hundred thousand distinct CDR3 sequences, more than 45% of them appearing once. The CDR3 contains 15 residues. The germline V and J ends were trimmed by 5 bases and 4 bases, with 15 bases remaining between them. Germline CDR1 and CDR2: SGHTA and FQGNSA. Clinical symptoms, serum thyroxine and TRAb, thyroid ultrasound and orbital computed tomography together formed the diagnostic basis.

The chain is built from TRBV7-2 and TRBJ1-3, with D hard to call. This TCR was recovered from a woman aged 18-29 years with Graves' hyperthyroidism. The specimen sequenced was peripheral blood or thyroid tissue (not recorded which). In DNA form, the CDR3 reads TGTGCCAGCAGCCTCCGGACCGCGAGGGGAAACACCATATATTTT. Translating gives CASSLRTARGNTIYF.